These 2 T cell receptor beta chains originate from one sample sequenced in a study of identical twins (TCRdb year 2016). Library preparation used 5' RACE. The sequencer was an Illumina HiSeq 2000. The public reads were run again by TCRdb, first through fastp at Q25 and then through MiXCR, and only productive beta chains were kept. Each CDR3 protein gets just one entry, which takes the most common genes and DNA from the rows behind it. A total of about 460,000 distinct CDR3 sequences appear in this sample, around 14% of them only once. The ten most abundant clones make up about 0.52% of the sample. This sample was also put to use in a study of yellow fever vaccine responses in identical twins.

The sequenced sample was CD4+ T cells sorted from blood. Receptors were obtained from a woman younger than 35 in good health.

This clonotype has a count of ten or more. The V gene is TRBV5-1, the J gene TRBJ2-1, with 8 bases aligning to TRBD2. V dropped 0 bases and J dropped 0; count of bases not matched to a gene: 2. Germline loops: CDR1 SGHRS, CDR2 YFSETQ. This CDR3 has 16 amino acids. CDR3: CASSLGGRPSYNEQFF. As DNA, the CDR3 is TGCGCCAGCAGCTTGGGCGGGAGGCCCTCCTACAATGAGCAGTTCTTC.

This clonotype was counted only a few times. The chain combines TRBV6-1 with TRBJ2-7; 7 nucleotides align to TRBD2. Trimming removed 5 bases from V and 1 base from J; junction bases left unmatched: 8. The CDR3 runs to 15 residues. Germline-derived CDR1 and CDR2 are MNHNS and SASEGT. CDR3 region: CASSQTRTRSYEQYF. In DNA form, the CDR3 reads TGTGCCAGCAGTCAGACAAGGACTAGGTCCTACGAGCAGTACTTC.